These T cell receptor beta chains were read from a single sample in a study of T cell changes during pregnancy in multiple sclerosis. This table comes from immunoSEQ multiplex PCR, and its TCRdb copy is limited to in-frame clones, with some not included. The sample consists of some 64,000 clones, 90% of them appearing once. The sample consisted of peripheral blood, taken in the second trimester of pregnancy. All receptors derive from a female donor in good health, enrolled as a control in a pregnancy study. Each CDR3 is given with its conserved first and last residue. The order of the fields is D gene, clone size, V gene, J gene, CDR3 protein, CDR3 DNA. A D gene is named only where the DNA matches it firmly. For some rows the clone size is stated as once, few or many, or as a class when expanded; others skip it.

-,-,TRBV7-3,TRBJ2-7,CASSLRPPPHHEQYF,TGTGCCAGCAGCTTAAGGCCCCCTCCGCACCACGAGCAGTACTTC
-,once,TRBV10-3,TRBJ2-7,CAISESGRRGGYEQYF,TGTGCCATCAGTGAGTCGGGTAGGAGAGGGGGCTACGAGCAGTACTTC
-,-,TRBV19,TRBJ1-2,CASSGQPYGYTF,TGTGCCAGTAGTGGACAGCCTTATGGCTACACCTTC
TRBD1,-,TRBV6-6,TRBJ1-4,CASSAADRGDEKLFF,TGTGCCAGCAGTGCGGCGGACAGGGGAGATGAAAAACTGTTTTTT
TRBD1,-,TRBV7-9,TRBJ2-7,CASSTTGDEQYF,TGTGCCAGCAGCACGACAGGGGACGAGCAGTACTTC
-,-,TRBV5-1,TRBJ1-1,CASSHTTRLNTEAFF,TGCGCCAGCAGCCATACGACGAGGTTGAACACTGAAGCTTTCTTT
TRBD1,-,TRBV7-9,TRBJ2-7,CASSSGQALLYEQYF,TGTGCCAGCAGCTCGGGACAGGCCCTCCTTTACGAGCAGTACTTC
TRBD1,-,TRBV6-5,TRBJ1-2,CASTGTGEWYGYTF,TGTGCCAGCACTGGGACAGGGGAGTGGTATGGCTACACCTTC
-,-,TRBV6-1,TRBJ2-7,CASSIAGDSYEQYF,TGTGCCAGCAGTATCGCCGGGGACTCCTACGAGCAGTACTTC
TRBD1,-,TRBV4-1,TRBJ1-1,CASSQAQGASTEAFF,TGCGCCAGCAGCCAAGCGCAGGGGGCGAGCACTGAAGCTTTCTTT
-,-,TRBV6-5,TRBJ1-1,CASSSKTEAFF,TGTGCCAGCAGTTCCAAGACGGAGGCTTTCTTT
TRBD1,-,TRBV5-1,TRBJ2-7,CASSDTGTGTSF,TGCGCCAGCAGCGATACCGGGACAGGCACTTCCTTC
TRBD2,few,TRBV2,TRBJ2-1,CASSEVRLAVYNEQFF,TGTGCCAGCAGTGAAGTTCGTCTAGCGGTATACAATGAGCAGTTCTTC
TRBD2,-,TRBV29-1,TRBJ2-3,CSVEGTSGASDTQYF,TGCAGCGTTGAGGGGACTAGCGGGGCTTCAGATACGCAGTATTTT
-,-,TRBV21-1,TRBJ1-5,CASSKIKGDRGNQPQHF,TGTGCCAGCAGCAAAATAAAAGGGGATAGGGGCAATCAGCCCCAGCATTTT
-,-,TRBV7-8,TRBJ1-3,CASSLGPRQLAGNTIYF,TGTGCCAGCAGCTTAGGGCCACGACAGCTCGCTGGAAACACCATATATTTT
-,-,TRBV15,TRBJ1-1,CATSRDLQGTMNTEAFF,TGTGCCACCAGCAGAGATTTGCAGGGGACTATGAACACTGAAGCTTTCTTT
-,-,TRBV19,TRBJ1-4,CASASFWRGAYTEKLFF,TGTGCCAGTGCATCTTTTTGGAGGGGAGCCTATACAGAAAAACTGTTTTTT
-,-,TRBV9,TRBJ1-1,CASTPTPNTEAFF,TGTGCCAGCACTCCTACGCCGAACACTGAAGCTTTCTTT
-,-,TRBV30,TRBJ2-7,CAWTRRTYEQYF,TGTGCCTGGACGCGCAGGACCTACGAGCAGTACTTC
-,once,TRBV7-9,TRBJ2-7,CASSIYSGTPTYEQYF,TGTGCCAGCAGCATCTATTCCGGGACTCCAACCTACGAGCAGTACTTC
-,-,TRBV7-9,TRBJ2-5,CASSQMPWQTQYF,TGTGCCAGCAGCCAGATGCCTTGGCAGACCCAGTACTTC
-,-,TRBV18,TRBJ1-2,CASSPPYRPYGYTF,TGTGCCAGCTCACCACCGTACAGGCCCTATGGCTACACCTTC
TRBD1,-,TRBV11-3,TRBJ2-1,CASRGTASNEQFF,TGTGCCAGCAGGGGGACAGCGAGCAATGAGCAGTTCTTC
TRBD1,-,TRBV15,TRBJ1-5,CATSRVTGARGNQPQHF,TGTGCCACCAGCAGAGTCACAGGGGCGCGAGGCAATCAGCCCCAGCATTTT
TRBD1,-,TRBV9,TRBJ2-2,CASSDPGTGSTGELFF,TGTGCCAGCAGCGACCCCGGGACAGGAAGCACCGGGGAGCTGTTTTTT
-,-,TRBV9,TRBJ2-7,CASSVAGNVDEQYF,TGTGCCAGCAGCGTAGCAGGGAACGTGGACGAGCAGTACTTC
-,-,TRBV5-5,TRBJ1-2,CASSLYLVTVDYGYTF,TGTGCCAGCAGCTTGTACCTCGTTACAGTTGACTATGGCTACACCTTC
-,-,TRBV15,TRBJ1-2,CATSRDLGRQAYGYTF,TGTGCCACCAGCAGAGATCTAGGCAGACAGGCCTATGGCTACACCTTC
-,-,TRBV27,TRBJ2-7,CASSLTTSYEQYF,TGTGCCAGCAGTTTAACAACCTCATACGAGCAGTACTTC
-,once,TRBV28,TRBJ1-2,CASTPDSSYGYTF,TGTGCCAGTACACCGGACAGTTCCTATGGCTACACCTTC
-,-,TRBV7-6,TRBJ1-1,CASSLGPRNTEAFF,TGTGCCAGCAGCTTAGGCCCCAGAAACACTGAAGCTTTCTTT
-,-,TRBV11-3,TRBJ2-7,CASSLGRGTYEQYF,TGTGCCAGCAGCTTAGGGCGCGGGACCTACGAGCAGTACTTC
TRBD2,-,TRBV2,TRBJ2-7,CASSVPLAGVSREQYF,TGTGCCAGCAGCGTACCTCTAGCGGGGGTTTCGCGGGAGCAGTACTTC
-,once,TRBV6-4,TRBJ1-3,CASSPTASGNTIYF,TGTGCCAGCAGCCCGACTGCCTCTGGAAACACCATATATTTT
TRBD1,-,TRBV7-8,TRBJ1-1,CASSLQGDTEAFF,TGTGCCAGCAGCTTACAGGGGGACACTGAAGCTTTCTTT
TRBD2,medium-sized,TRBV19,TRBJ2-3,CASSMGTSGIRGADTQYF,TGTGCCAGTAGTATGGGGACTAGCGGGATCCGAGGCGCAGATACGCAGTATTTT
-,-,TRBV5-6,TRBJ2-1,CASSLPRDNEQFF,TGTGCCAGCAGCTTGCCAAGAGACAATGAGCAGTTCTTC
TRBD1,-,TRBV19,TRBJ1-2,CAASGQSNYGYTF,TGTGCCGCCTCGGGACAGAGTAACTATGGCTACACCTTC
-,few,TRBV6-6,TRBJ1-1,CASRTPGQITEAFF,TGTGCCAGCAGAACCCCGGGACAAATCACTGAAGCTTTCTTT
-,once,TRBV27,TRBJ2-2,CASSSSTDTGELFF,TGTGCCAGCAGTTCCTCGACTGATACCGGGGAGCTGTTTTTT
-,-,TRBV4-1,TRBJ1-5,CASSPVGGRSANQPQHF,TGCGCCAGCAGCCCAGTTGGAGGGCGTAGTGCCAATCAGCCCCAGCATTTT
TRBD2,once,TRBV6-6,TRBJ2-2,CASSYLVAGNTGELFF,TGTGCCAGCAGTTACTTGGTAGCGGGGAACACCGGGGAGCTGTTTTTT
-,-,TRBV28,TRBJ2-3,CASSLRLTGSTDTQYF,TGTGCCAGCAGTTTGCGTTTGACAGGTAGCACAGATACGCAGTATTTT
-,-,TRBV27,TRBJ2-3,CASSLTAMDSSTDTQYF,TGTGCCAGCAGTTTAACGGCCATGGACAGTAGCACAGATACGCAGTATTTT
-,-,TRBV18,TRBJ2-5,CASSPRGETQYF,TGTGCCAGCTCACCACGAGGGGAGACCCAGTACTTC
-,-,TRBV29-1,TRBJ2-7,CSVEDSMTYEQYF,TGCAGCGTTGAGGACAGTATGACCTACGAGCAGTACTTC
-,-,TRBV6-1,TRBJ2-1,CASSERSGTYNEQFF,TGTGCCAGCAGTGAGAGGTCAGGGACATACAATGAGCAGTTCTTC
TRBD2,-,TRBV10-1,TRBJ2-7,CASSTDGTSGLSYEQYF,TGCGCCAGCAGTACGGATGGGACTAGCGGCCTCTCCTACGAGCAGTACTTC
TRBD1,few,TRBV4-1,TRBJ1-2,CASSQETGNYGYTF,TGCGCCAGCAGCCAAGAGACAGGGAACTATGGCTACACCTTC
TRBD2,-,TRBV30,TRBJ2-1,CACSGGGRQFF,TGTGCCTGCTCCGGGGGGGGAAGGCAGTTCTTC
TRBD2,-,TRBV5-1,TRBJ2-7,CASSLPARPGLAVYEQYF,TGCGCCAGCAGCTTGCCCGCTCGTCCGGGACTAGCGGTCTACGAGCAGTACTTC
TRBD1,-,TRBV4-1,TRBJ1-5,CASSQGITGGVQPQHF,TGCGCCAGCAGCCAAGGTATCACAGGGGGCGTCCAGCCCCAGCATTTT
-,-,TRBV10-3,TRBJ2-1,CAIRTEYNEQFF,TGTGCCATCAGGACAGAATACAATGAGCAGTTCTTC
-,-,TRBV10-3,TRBJ2-7,CAISDATPYEQYF,TGTGCCATCAGTGACGCTACCCCCTACGAGCAGTACTTC
-,-,TRBV27,TRBJ2-2,CASSPINTGELFF,TGTGCCAGCAGCCCTATTAACACCGGGGAGCTGTTTTTT
-,-,TRBV10-3,TRBJ1-2,CAISAGVLVYGYTF,TGTGCCATCAGTGCAGGGGTATTGGTCTATGGCTACACCTTC
TRBD2,-,TRBV10-3,TRBJ2-1,CAISPGLAHNEQFF,TGTGCCATCAGTCCGGGACTAGCGCACAATGAGCAGTTCTTC